This T cell receptor beta chain comes out of a study of OX40 agonist ivuxolimab in advanced cancers. In the study overall: Hepatocellular carcinoma, melanoma, renal cell or head and neck cancer affected the dose-escalation patients. Partial responses, seen in three patients, involved one hepatocellular carcinoma and two cutaneous melanomas.

Regarding this clone: Its antigen is undetermined.

The CDR3 is 14 amino acids. V was pared by 6 bases and J by 4 bases, with 13 bases between. The V gene's germline CDR1 is MDHEN and CDR2 SYDVKM. Findings and caveats of the study: At 0.1 to 3.0 mg/kg, CD4+ and CD8+ blood T cells expanded clonally by week 6.

Assay used: immunoSEQ multiplex PCR; TCRdb lists only in-frame clones, some missing. The data hold 90,000 to 100,000 clones, with around nine tenths observed a single time. The sample here was CD4+ or CD8+ T cells sorted from blood, taken in a trial of the OX40 agonist ivuxolimab. This TCR was sampled from an adult with an advanced solid tumor such as melanoma, head and neck, liver or kidney cancer. This sequence joins TRBV28 and TRBJ1-5; tentative D call: TRBD1 (5 bases). The CDR3 spells CASRGGFPNQPQHF. In nucleotides, the CDR3 is TGTGCCAGCAGGGGGGGGTTCCCAAATCAGCCCCAGCATTTT.